The present T cell receptor beta chain was sequenced within a study of OX40 agonist ivuxolimab in advanced cancers. Produced via immunoSEQ multiplex PCR; TCRdb's table is partial and in-frame only. Among tens of thousands of clones listed, 81% were seen once. Systemic immunosuppression or a history of autoimmune disease excluded patients. The V end was cut by 6 bases, the J end by 6 bases, with 12 bases between. Germline assignment: CDR1 MNHEY and CDR2 SMNVEV (reference sequence). The CDR3 consists of 14 residues. The TCR originated in an adult with an advanced solid tumor such as melanoma, head and neck, liver or kidney cancer. The material sequenced was CD4+ or CD8+ T cells sorted from blood, taken in a trial of the OX40 agonist ivuxolimab. The gene calls are TRBV27 and TRBJ1-6, with D possibly matching TRBD1 (6 bases). The CDR3 DNA is TGTGCCAGCAGCCTCCAGGGGATTAATTCACCCCTCCACTTT. This codes for CASSLQGINSPLHF.